The present entry profiles one TCR beta chain with its context. This clonotype was picked up a small number of times. What this receptor recognizes is not known. Base qualities are missing; no much larger clone stands one base away. These data belong to a study of human T cells and chemical hapten exposure listed by TCRdb under 2021. A note on the overall study: For sensitization, 2% DPC in acetone was applied to an approximately 2 cm by approximately 2 cm area of upper inner arm skin. Throughout the roughly 24-week study period, patients were also given weekly therapeutic DPC doses on the scalp. Patch testing was performed on the upper back with Finn chambers containing 0.01% DPC, and the patch tests were scored after 6 days according to International Contact Dermatitis Research Group standards. The mostly female patient cohort included alopecia areata with under or over 50% scalp involvement, alopecia totalis and alopecia universalis. Libraries were pooled for sequencing, and variation in per-sample TCR yields was attributed mainly to small differences in library volumes within the pool. Peripheral blood TCR repertoire changes were tracked in vivo in alopecia patients during primary and secondary sensitization to the hapten diphenylcyclopropenone (DPC). Blood samples were taken from patients before sensitization (week 0) and then at 2, 6 and about 24 weeks after DPC sensitization. About 30 alopecia patients provided blood for TCR sequencing at one to four time points (pre-sensitization, 2, 6 and 24 weeks).

What the work shows at the level of the full study, not this receptor alone: Because every patient had alopecia, a presumed autoimmune disease, the patients' immune response might differ from that of healthy individuals. The number of PT1 expanded TCRs positively correlated with patch test score, significant at thresholds 8, 16 and 32 but not 4. Significantly more large CDR3 similarity clusters were formed by expanded TCRs than by pre-sensitization or healthy control sets, consistent with antigen-driven responses. DPC sensitization did not change how many TCRs were above 1 in 1000 frequency, and no evidence was found of alterations in global repertoire structure. Repeated subsampling changed both the strength of the expansion versus patch-test correlation and the threshold at which that correlation became significant.

Receptor libraries were prepared by RACE. This sample was sequenced with a NextSeq 500. During library preparation, unique molecular identifiers were attached to individual cDNA molecules so that TCRs could be counted quantitatively and reproducibly. For every blood RNA sample, sequencing covered both the TCR alpha and TCR beta chains. Under the source paper's analysis protocol: The median number of TCRs per sample was 90,000 to 100,000, ranging from 23,224 to 690,600. The Decombinator software suite was used to annotate the V, J and CDR3 of the TCR reads. For the PS versus PT1 abundance plots, all samples were subsampled to the same number of TCRs (28,000). TCRs were defined as expanded if absent before sensitization and observed at least eight times at the 2-week time point. The raw public reads went through TCRdb reprocessing: fastp at Q25, MiXCR clone calling, in-frame beta chains kept. CDR3 protein duplicates are merged, each entry listing the most common genes and DNA. TCRdb, not the original authors, processed these V and J calls. The sample profile shows about 190,000 distinct CDR3 sequences; under 25% of them were found once. The ten most abundant clones make up 2.5% of the sample.

Based on the germline V gene, the CDR1 and CDR2 sequences are MDHEN and SYDVKM. The CDR3 runs 13 residues from the cysteine to the phenylalanine. Only CDR3 DNA remains: 39 bases, in frame from the first base. According to the study, the label for this sample's time point signals: patch test 3, about 24 weeks after DPC sensitization. Explained via the paper, the treatment or condition label denotes: therapeutic diphenylcyclopropenone sensitization with weekly scalp DPC. At each patch-test visit, blood was drawn before the patch test was applied. To be eligible, patients had to be aged 18 to 70, diagnosed with alopecia and judged suitable for DPC therapy, while pregnant patients were excluded. Unfractionated whole blood was collected in Tempus Blood RNA tubes, and total RNA was extracted from that blood.

The origin of this receptor is a middle-aged woman with alopecia areata. Some clones in this sample may be carry-over from other donors' samples. Here the chain combines TRBV28 and TRBJ2-7; 7 bases in the middle match TRBD1. The sample here was whole blood, taken in connection with sensitization to the hapten diphenylcyclopropenone (DPC). The DNA sequence is given as TGTGCGAGTCGTGTTCAGGGGGCCTACGAGCAGTACTTC. Its product reads: CASRVQGAYEQYF.